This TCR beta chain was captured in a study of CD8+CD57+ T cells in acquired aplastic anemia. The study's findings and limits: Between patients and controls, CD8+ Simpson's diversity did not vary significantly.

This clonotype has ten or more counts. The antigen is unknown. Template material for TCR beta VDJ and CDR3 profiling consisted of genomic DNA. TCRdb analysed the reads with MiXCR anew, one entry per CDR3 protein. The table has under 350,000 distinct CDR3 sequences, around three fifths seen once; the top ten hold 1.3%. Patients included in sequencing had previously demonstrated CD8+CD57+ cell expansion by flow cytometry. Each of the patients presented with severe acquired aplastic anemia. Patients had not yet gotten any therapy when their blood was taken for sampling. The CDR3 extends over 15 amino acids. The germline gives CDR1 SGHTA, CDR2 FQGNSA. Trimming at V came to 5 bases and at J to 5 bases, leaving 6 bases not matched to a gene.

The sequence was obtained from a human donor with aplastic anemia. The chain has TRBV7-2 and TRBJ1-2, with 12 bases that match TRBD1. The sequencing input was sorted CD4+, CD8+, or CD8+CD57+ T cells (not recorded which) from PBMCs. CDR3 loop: CASSHRDRGPYGYTF. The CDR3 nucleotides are TGTGCCAGCAGCCACCGGGACAGGGGGCCGTATGGCTACACCTTC.